A single sample is the source of the 30 T cell receptor beta chains below, sequenced in a study of blood T cell repertoires in COVID-19. Generated by immunoSEQ multiplex PCR, the TCRdb table keeps only in-frame clones and is missing some. The sample contains approximately 200,000 clones, about nine tenths of which appear only once. The sample taken for sequencing was peripheral blood. These receptors were taken from a man between 65 and 79 years old with acute or convalescent COVID-19.

This clone was counted once. This rearrangement joins TRBV7-9 to TRBJ2-5, with D tentatively TRBD2 (5 bases). Trimming left V 0 bases short and J 9 bases short, with 14 bases between. Per the germline V gene, CDR1 is SEHNR and CDR2 is FQNEAQ (reference sequence). The CDR3 is made up of 14 amino acids. Here the CDR3 reads CASSLAQLAGAQYF. The CDR3 DNA reads as TGTGCCAGCAGCTTAGCTCAGCTGGCGGGTGCCCAGTACTTC.

The CDR3 here is CASSQALGELFF. CDR3 bases: TGTGCCAGCAGCCAAGCTCTCGGGGAGCTGTTTTTT. The chain combines TRBV3-1 (or the pseudogene TRBV3-2) with TRBJ2-2; D not resolved. The CDR3 runs 12 residues. V lost 1 base, J lost 7 bases, and 4 bases lay in between. Per germline, CDR1 LGHDT and CDR2 YNNKEL (reference sequence).

V usage is TRBV7-9 and J usage is TRBJ1-2; 7 bases are a match to TRBD1. This CDR3 contains 15 residues. CDR1 SEHNR and CDR2 FQNEAQ come from the germline V gene (reference sequence). With 5 bases clipped from V and 2 bases from J, the junction kept 8 bases outside the gene matches. In nucleotides, the CDR3 is TGTGCCAGCAGCCCGATGGACAGGTCAAACTATGGCTACACCTTC. This codes for CASSPMDRSNYGYTF. Complete variable domain (other parts from reference TRBV7-9 and TRBJ1-2): DTGVSQNPRHKITKRGQNVTFRCDPISEHNRLYWYRQTLGQGPEFLTYFQNEAQLEKSRLLSDRFSAERPKGSFSTLEIQRTEQGDSAMYLCASSPMDRSNYGYTFGSGTRLTVV.

This chain joins TRBV19 and TRBJ2-5, with 8 nucleotides matching TRBD1. Germline CDR1 and CDR2: LNHDA and SQIVND (reference sequence). V lost 3 bases, J lost 2 bases, and 8 bases stayed unmatched. The CDR3 has 16 residues. The CDR3 is CASSISKTGDQETQYF. The CDR3 DNA reads TGTGCCAGTAGTATCTCTAAGACAGGGGATCAAGAGACCCAGTACTTC.

The chain employs TRBV6-5 and TRBJ2-1; D is unresolved. Germline V gene lookup returns CDR1 MNHEY and CDR2 SVGAGI. V was shortened by 7 bases and J by 5 bases, with 12 bases between the two germline ends. The CDR3 spans 13 residues. The CDR3 loop is CASKEWQDNEQFF. The CDR3 DNA reads TGTGCCAGCAAAGAATGGCAGGACAATGAGCAGTTCTTC.

Details on this clone: Distinct nucleotide sequences in the sample also encode this CDR3. The chain carries TRBV5-1 and TRBJ2-1; tentative D call: TRBD1 (5 bases). V lost 4 bases and J 4 bases, leaving 12 bases between the germline ends. Germline-derived CDR1 and CDR2 are SGHRS and YFSETQ. The length of the CDR3 is 14 residues. CDR3 loop: CASSLGQGYNEQFF. The CDR3, as DNA: TGCGCCAGCAGCCTGGGGCAGGGATACAATGAGCAGTTCTTC.

J is TRBJ2-7 and V is TRBV12-1; the table's D call, TRBD2, was not checked against the DNA. TRBV12-1 is an annotated pseudogene. The CDR3 runs 14 residues. The CDR3 sequence is CASSHRAGDVQQYF. CDR3 coding DNA: TGTGCCAGCAGCCACAGGGCGGGAGACGTACAGCAGTACTTC.

This rearrangement joins TRBV25-1 to TRBJ2-7; 8 bases line up with TRBD1. The CDR3 sequence is 16 residues long. Germline V gene data show CDR1 as MGHDK and CDR2 as SYGVNS. The V segment lost 3 bases and the J segment 5 bases; nucleotides outside the gene matches: 12. The CDR3 spells CASSDPKRTGINEQYF. CDR3 nucleotide sequence: TGTGCCAGCAGTGACCCGAAGAGGACAGGGATAAACGAGCAGTACTTC.

This clone was detected only a few times. The chain joins TRBV3-1 (or the pseudogene TRBV3-2) to TRBJ2-2; TRBD1 might be the D (5 bases). Germline CDR1 and CDR2: LGHDT and YNNKEL (reference sequence). Trimming cost V 1 base and J 1 base, with 10 bases left between them. The CDR3 runs to 16 residues. The CDR3 protein is CASSQAGLWNTGELFF. CDR3 nucleotides: TGTGCCAGCAGCCAAGCAGGGCTTTGGAACACCGGGGAGCTGTTTTTT.

This clone was observed a handful of times. The chain employs TRBV11-2 and TRBJ2-1; the match to TRBD1 covers 9 bases. CDR1 and CDR2 from the germline V gene are SGHAT and FQNNGV. The V segment lost 8 bases and the J segment 4 bases; nucleotides outside the gene matches: 12. The CDR3 is 16 amino acids. The CDR3 spells CASRDRALWPYNEQFF. The CDR3, as DNA: TGTGCCAGCCGGGACAGGGCGTTATGGCCTTACAATGAGCAGTTCTTC. Full variable domain (rest looked up from reference TRBV11-2 and TRBJ2-1): EAGVAQSPRYKIIEKRQSVAFWCNPISGHATLYWYQQILGQGPKLLIQFQNNGVVDDSQLPKDRFSAERLKGVDSTLKIQPAKLEDSAVYLCASRDRALWPYNEQFFGPGTRLTVL.

The chain is built from TRBV11-3 and TRBJ2-5; D remains ambiguous. Germline V gene sequence: CDR1 SGHNT, CDR2 YENEEA. The CDR3 contains 13 residues. V lost 3 bases to trimming and J lost 5 bases, with 10 bases between them. CDR3 DNA sequence: TGTGCCAGCAGCTTGCCCCCGGAGGAGACCCAGTACTTC. Translation gives CASSLPPEETQYF.

V usage is TRBV18 and J usage is TRBJ1-2, with 8 bases aligning to TRBD1. This CDR3 spans 16 amino acids. Looked up from germline, CDR1 is KGHSH and CDR2 is LQKENI. V gave up 2 bases and J gave up 4 bases; unmatched junction bases: 9. CDR3 residues: CASSPSSTGGFYGYTF. CDR3 coding DNA: TGTGCCAGCTCACCATCTTCAACAGGGGGGTTCTATGGCTACACCTTC.

This chain connects TRBV29-1 to TRBJ1-1; weak D call: TRBD1 (6 bases). The CDR3 loop spans 13 amino acids. CDR1 SQVTM and CDR2 ANQGSEA come from the germline V gene. The CDR3 sequence is CTITGLTNTEAFF. DNA of the CDR3: TGCACCATTACAGGGTTGACGAACACTGAAGCTTTCTTT.

This chain uses TRBV5-8 with TRBJ1-1, with D uncertain. Germline CDR1 is SGHTS and CDR2 is YDEGEE. This CDR3 is built from 15 residues. Trimming stripped 4 bases from V and 7 bases from J, with 20 bases between. CDR3 coding DNA: TGTGCCAGCAGCCCATGGGGAGCGACCCAAGTTGAAGCTTTCTTT. Translating gives CASSPWGATQVEAFF.

This clone was seen once. The V call is TRBV5-1, the J call TRBJ2-2; TRBD2 agrees at 9 bases. V lost 4 bases and J lost 2; bases outside the gene matches: 3. This CDR3 is built from 15 residues. Germline V gene lookup returns CDR1 SGHRS and CDR2 YFSETQ. This CDR3 reads CASSPGTSNTGELFF. CDR3 nucleotide sequence: TGCGCCAGCAGCCCAGGGACTAGCAACACCGGGGAGCTGTTTTTT.

The V call is TRBV10-3, the J call TRBJ2-7; D perhaps matches TRBD1 (6 bases). The CDR3 totals 15 residues. Germline values: CDR1 ENHRY, CDR2 SYGVKD. V dropped 4 bases and J dropped 5 bases, with 18 bases sitting between them. Written as DNA, the CDR3 is TGTGCCATCAGTGTCGATCTCAGGAACAGGGACGAGCAGTACTTC. It is translated as CAISVDLRNRDEQYF.

The chain links TRBV24-1 to TRBJ2-3; TRBD1 aligns across 9 bases. The V gene's germline CDR1 is KGHDR and CDR2 SFDVKD. The CDR3 length is 17 residues. Trimming removed 3 bases from V and 5 bases from J; junction bases left unmatched: 11. The CDR3 coding sequence is TGTGCCACCAGTGATCCCGACAGGGGGGCGTCGGGAGATACGCAGTATTTT. Amino acid sequence: CATSDPDRGASGDTQYF.

The chain has TRBV5-1 and TRBJ2-2; D may be TRBD1 (5 bases). Deletions cut 4 bases from V and 1 base from J, with 20 bases between. The CDR3 loop spans 18 amino acids. Germline CDR1 SGHRS, CDR2 YFSETQ. This chain's CDR3 is CASSRISGSALNTGELFF. CDR3 coding DNA: TGCGCCAGCAGCCGCATTTCAGGGTCTGCCCTGAACACCGGGGAGCTGTTTTTT.

V is TRBV5-1 and J is TRBJ2-1; TRBD2 matches at 7 bases. V lost 4 bases and J lost 4; bases outside the gene matches: 5. CDR3 length equals 14 residues. Germline V gene lookup returns CDR1 SGHRS and CDR2 YFSETQ. The CDR3 DNA follows: TGCGCCAGCAGCCCGGGACTACTATACAATGAGCAGTTCTTC. Translated: CASSPGLLYNEQFF.

The chain has TRBV12-5 and TRBJ2-1; the match to TRBD2 covers 7 bases. V was clipped by 0 bases and J by 3 bases; unmatched bases: 11. CDR1 is LGHNT, CDR2 FRNRAP, per germline. The CDR3 is 18 amino acids. The CDR3 reads CASGLVLANRFLYNEQFF. CDR3 coding DNA: TGTGCTAGTGGTTTGGTACTAGCGAACCGATTTCTCTACAATGAGCAGTTCTTC. The full variable domain, with the rest looked up from reference TRBV12-5 and TRBJ2-1, is DARVTQTPRHKVTEMGQEVTMRCQPILGHNTVFWYRQTMMQGLELLAYFRNRAPLDDSGMPKDRFSAEMPDATLATLKIQPSEPRDSAVYFCASGLVLANRFLYNEQFFGPGTRLTVL.

The chain employs TRBV7-9 and TRBJ1-5; D is possibly TRBD1 (6 bases). The germline V gene encodes CDR1 SEHNR and CDR2 FQNEAQ (reference sequence). Trimming stripped 3 bases from V and 2 bases from J, with 11 bases between. The CDR3 totals 15 residues. CDR3 sequence (DNA): TGTGCCAGCAGCTTCACAGGGACCGGCAATCAGCCCCAGCATTTT. The encoded protein is CASSFTGTGNQPQHF. Variable domain in full (rest from reference TRBV7-9 and TRBJ1-5): DTGVSQNPRHKITKRGQNVTFRCDPISEHNRLYWYRQTLGQGPEFLTYFQNEAQLEKSRLLSDRFSAERPKGSFSTLEIQRTEQGDSAMYLCASSFTGTGNQPQHFGDGTRLSIL.

V gene TRBV7-8 combines with J gene TRBJ1-5; the D is unclear. V dropped 0 bases and J dropped 0 bases, with 9 bases sitting between them. This CDR3 has 16 amino acids. The germline V gene encodes CDR1 SGHVS and CDR2 FQNEAQ. The CDR3 DNA reads as TGTGCCAGCAGCTTAGCCGGGAGGGCTAGCAATCAGCCCCAGCATTTT. This codes for CASSLAGRASNQPQHF.

The J gene is TRBJ1-2, the V gene TRBV19; 9 nucleotides align to TRBD1. With V trimmed by 4 bases and J by 6 bases, 6 bases remained unmatched. Germline CDR1 is LNHDA and CDR2 is SQIVND (reference sequence). This CDR3 region has 14 residues. This chain's CDR3 is CASSTRTGEDGYTF. DNA for the CDR3: TGTGCCAGTAGTACAAGGACAGGGGAAGATGGCTACACCTTC.

This rearrangement joins TRBV19 to TRBJ2-3; 7 nucleotides line up with TRBD1. The CDR3 extends over 14 amino acids. The J segment lost 2 bases and the V segment lost 8 bases, leaving 7 bases of the junction unmatched. Germline V lookup: CDR1 LNHDA, CDR2 SQIVND (reference sequence). The CDR3 bases are TGTGCCAGTTCTACAGGGGTAAACACAGATACGCAGTATTTT. Its protein is CASSTGVNTDTQYF. The complete variable domain, with remaining parts taken from reference TRBV19 and TRBJ2-3, reads DGGITQSPKYLFRKEGQNVTLSCEQNLNHDAMYWYRQDPGQGLRLIYYSQIVNDFQKGDIAEGYSVSREKKESFPLTVTSAQKNPTAFYLCASSTGVNTDTQYFGPGTRLTVL.

The chain is built from TRBV5-1 and TRBJ2-1; 7 bases match TRBD2. The V gene's germline CDR1 is SGHRS and CDR2 YFSETQ. J gave up 5 bases and V 0 bases, and 5 bases lay outside the gene matches. This CDR3 is built from 15 residues. For the CDR3, the DNA is TGCGCCAGCAGCTTGGGGCCTAGCGGAGACAATGAGCAGTTCTTC. Protein: CASSLGPSGDNEQFF.

Comment on this clone: The identical CDR3 is also encoded by other nucleotide sequences in the sample. The CDR3 protein is CASRASYNEQFF. In DNA form, the CDR3 reads TGTGCCAGCAGAGCCTCCTACAATGAGCAGTTCTTC. This chain links TRBV11-1 with TRBJ2-1; D unclear. The CDR3 sequence is 12 residues long. The germline gives CDR1 SGHAT, CDR2 FQDESV (reference sequence). Trimming took off 6 bases at V and 0 bases at J, with 3 bases between the two ends. The entire variable domain, with the rest obtained from reference TRBV11-1 and TRBJ2-1, is as follows: EAEVAQSPRYKITEKSQAVAFWCDPISGHATLYWYRQILGQGPELLVQFQDESVVDDSQLPKDRFSAERLKGVDSTLKIQPAELGDSAMYLCASRASYNEQFFGPGTRLTVL.

The V and J genes are TRBV4-3 and TRBJ1-2; TRBD1 matches at 9 bases. The CDR3 runs 16 residues. The germline V gene has CDR1 LGHNA and CDR2 YSLEER. V was clipped by 4 bases and J by 8 bases; unmatched bases: 14. CDR3 region: CASSLTDPGQGNGYTF. CDR3 DNA sequence: TGCGCCAGCAGCCTAACCGATCCGGGACAGGGAAACGGCTACACCTTC.

On this clone itself: One end of the junction is discordant with germline, which a read error may explain. The chain combines TRBV5-1 with TRBJ2-2; TRBD2 aligns across 8 bases. This CDR3 is built from 15 residues. Germline V gene sequence: CDR1 SGHRS, CDR2 YFSETQ. The CDR3 spells CVSRSSGLHTGELFF. CDR3 bases: TGCGTCAGCCGCTCTAGCGGGTTACACACCGGGGAGCTGTTTTTT.

The table lists this clone with a count of one. The rearrangement joins TRBV9 to TRBJ2-3, with TRBD1 identical over 12 bases. The CDR3 contains 16 residues. Trimming removed 1 base from V and 7 bases from J; junction bases left unmatched: 7. Germline V gives CDR1 SGDLS, CDR2 YYNGEE. The CDR3 protein is CASSVTGTGGANTQYF. CDR3 coding DNA: TGTGCCAGCAGCGTAACCGGGACAGGGGGCGCGAATACGCAGTATTTT.

V and J are TRBV5-6 and TRBJ1-1, with TRBD1 matching 10 bases. Trimming took 3 bases from V and 1 from J; bases not matched to a gene: 3. The CDR3 has 15 amino acids. Germline V gene lookup returns CDR1 SGHDT and CDR2 YYEEEE. CDR3 DNA: TGTGCCAGCAGCTGGGGACAGGGGCGGAACACTGAAGCTTTCTTT. The encoded protein is CASSWGQGRNTEAFF.